This TCR beta chain comes out of a study of T cells in women clearing cervical HPV infection. Sequencing used immunoSEQ multiplex PCR; TCRdb keeps in-frame clones, though not all of them. The sample includes around 28,000 clones. Regarding the study as a whole: Repertoire richness, not evenness, was significantly elevated in CIN3+ cases versus controls. Cases carried less TRBV6-7 than controls: approximately 0.1% versus 0.16%.

Looked up from germline, CDR1 is DFQATT and CDR2 is SNEGSKA (reference sequence). The CDR3 runs to 14 residues. With 3 bases clipped from V and 5 bases from J, the junction kept 6 bases outside the gene matches. As regards this clone: Its target is not known. The read gets to within 3 residues of the CDR3 end, and the germline J gene fills in the rest.

The J gene is TRBJ2-5, the V gene TRBV20-1, with 10 bases fitting TRBD2. The TCR sequence derives from a woman aged 18 to 75 with a cervical HPV16 infection that either progressed to CIN3+ or cleared (not recorded which). The sequencing input was blood buffy coat. The CDR3 DNA, read in part, is TGCAGTGCTAGGAGCGGGGGGGCCGGGGAGACC. This sequence encodes CSARSGGAGET. In full, the CDR3 reads CSARSGGAGETQYF.